A single sample is the source of the 5 T cell receptor beta chains below, sequenced in a study of T cell changes during pregnancy in multiple sclerosis. Sequenced by immunoSEQ multiplex PCR; TCRdb stores in-frame clones only, minus some. The sample includes just under 65,000 clones, about 92% of them seen just once. The sample in question was peripheral blood, obtained in the second trimester of pregnancy. The receptor set was obtained from a female donor in good health, enrolled as a control in a pregnancy study.

This clone has a single count. The germline gene is not matched at one end of the junction; a read error may be the cause. The chain recombines TRBV18 with TRBJ2-3; TRBD2 agrees at 10 bases. The CDR3 has 14 amino acids. Germline V gives CDR1 KGHSH, CDR2 LQKENI. CDR3 loop: CASSPVGTSVTKSF. The DNA of the CDR3 is TGTGCCAGCTCACCCGTAGGGACTAGCGTTACGAAGAGTTTT.

The J gene is TRBJ2-1, the V gene TRBV5-3, with D unresolved. TRBV5-3 is noted as an ORF with a role that remains uncertain. Trimming removed 1 base from V and 8 bases from J, with 16 bases in between. This CDR3 is built from 15 residues. The CDR3 bases are TGTGCCAGAAGCTTGAGCCTAGTACCTTTCCATGAGCAGTTCTTC. This codes for CARSLSLVPFHEQFF.

The rearrangement joins TRBV7-9 to TRBJ1-4; D might be TRBD1 (6 bases). The CDR3 spans 15 residues. In germline, CDR1 is SEHNR, CDR2 FQNEAQ (reference sequence). V lost 6 bases, J lost 8 bases, and 19 bases lay in between. CDR3 protein: CASSQRGGAGEKLFF. The CDR3 coding sequence is TGTGCCAGCAGTCAAAGAGGGGGGGCAGGAGAAAAACTGTTTTTT.

The V and J genes are TRBV28 and TRBJ1-2; tentatively, D is TRBD1 (6 bases). V shed 6 bases and J shed 4 bases, with 12 bases lying between them. This CDR3 spans 13 amino acids. Germline V gene data show CDR1 as MDHEN and CDR2 as SYDVKM. CDR3 DNA: TGTGCCAGCAGACCGACAGGTATCTATGGCTACACCTTC. Translated: CASRPTGIYGYTF.

This sequence joins TRBV27 and TRBJ2-7; 12 positions match TRBD2. J was trimmed by 3 bases and V by 6 bases; bases with no gene match: 6. From germline, CDR1 is MNHEY and CDR2 SMNVEV (reference sequence). This CDR3 contains 15 residues. The CDR3 is CASRSLAGGFYEQYF. CDR3 nucleotide sequence: TGTGCCAGCAGATCACTAGCGGGAGGTTTCTACGAGCAGTACTTC.